The 25 T cell receptor beta chains in this list originate from one sample, sequenced in a study of blood T cell repertoires in COVID-19. The protocol was immunoSEQ multiplex PCR, while the TCRdb copy is restricted to in-frame clones and leaves out a portion. The sample has 150,000 or so clones, more than 70% seen once. Sequencing input: PBMCs or T cells enriched from blood (not recorded which). These TCRs come from a woman between 45 and 65 years old in a cohort exposed to, infected with or recovered from COVID-19 (not recorded which).

This clone was seen many times. The gene calls are TRBV5-1 and TRBJ2-3; TRBD1 might be the D (5 bases). The CDR3 sequence is 15 residues long. Germline-derived CDR1 and CDR2 are SGHRS and YFSETQ. V was shortened by 0 bases and J by 0 bases, with 8 bases between the two germline ends. The CDR3 reads CASSLEGDSTDTQYF. DNA of the CDR3: TGCGCCAGCAGCTTGGAAGGGGATAGCACAGATACGCAGTATTTT.

The chain recombines TRBV7-2 with TRBJ2-1; 13 nucleotides line up with TRBD2. V dropped 4 bases and J dropped 8; count of bases not matched to a gene: 8. Germline CDR1 is SGHTA and CDR2 is FQGNSA. There are 16 residues in the CDR3. The CDR3 spells CASSSGLAGVLDEQFF. The CDR3, as DNA: TGTGCCAGCAGCTCTGGACTAGCGGGAGTGCTGGATGAGCAGTTCTTC.

This chain joins TRBV30 and TRBJ1-1; D is uncertain. Per germline, CDR1 GTSNPN and CDR2 SVGIG (reference sequence). CDR3 length equals 12 residues. Between the trimmed V and J ends, which lost 1 base and 6 bases, there was a span of 9 bases. The CDR3 DNA follows: TGTGCCTGGAGTGCCCCCCCCGCTGAAGCTTTCTTT. This gives the protein CAWSAPPAEAFF.

This chain connects TRBV4-1 to TRBJ2-7; TRBD1 matches at 7 bases. CDR1 and CDR2 from the germline V gene are MGHRA and YSYEKL. This CDR3 is built from 16 residues. V gave up 4 bases and J gave up 3 bases; unmatched junction bases: 12. CDR3 nucleotide sequence: TGCGCCAGCAGCCTGACCCCGGGACAGTCAAGCTACGAGCAGTACTTC. Translation gives CASSLTPGQSSYEQYF.

Worth noting for this clone: Other DNA sequences of this sample code for an identical CDR3. The chain carries TRBV19 and TRBJ2-1; D is perhaps TRBD2 (6 bases). V gave up 6 bases and J gave up 0 bases, with 12 bases separating them. Per the germline V gene, CDR1 is LNHDA and CDR2 is SQIVND (reference sequence). This CDR3 is 15 amino acids long. This CDR3 reads CASRTSGPSYNEQFF. CDR3 DNA sequence: TGTGCCAGTAGGACAAGCGGGCCCTCCTACAATGAGCAGTTCTTC.

This clone was seen only a few times. The J gene is TRBJ2-2, the V gene TRBV7-9; TRBD2 might be the D (5 bases). Germline V gene data show CDR1 as SEHNR and CDR2 as FQNEAQ (reference sequence). Trimming shortened V by 5 bases and J by 9 bases, and 13 bases separated the two germline ends. CDR3 length: 13 amino acids. In DNA form, the CDR3 reads TGTGCCAGCAGCCCAACCGGGGATCGGGAGCTGTTTTTT. The encoded protein is CASSPTGDRELFF.

The J gene is TRBJ1-4, the V gene TRBV7-9, with D possibly TRBD1 on 6 matching bases. The CDR3 is 15 amino acids. V dropped 5 bases and J dropped 6 bases, with 16 bases sitting between them. Looked up from germline, CDR1 is SEHNR and CDR2 is FQNEAQ (reference sequence). For the CDR3, the DNA is TGTGCCAGCAGCACCGGGGACACCACCTATGAAAAACTGTTTTTT. Amino acids: CASSTGDTTYEKLFF.

This chain links TRBV7-6 with TRBJ2-3; the D gene is possibly TRBD2 (6 bases). CDR3 length equals 13 residues. Trimming removed 7 bases at V and 6 bases at J, with 14 bases between. CDR1 and CDR2 (germline): SGHVS, FNYEAQ. As DNA, the CDR3 is TGTGCCAGCACTGGGGGGAGTGCGGATACGCAGTATTTT. Translating it yields CASTGGSADTQYF.

The chain combines TRBV27 with TRBJ2-3, with 7 positions matching TRBD1. CDR3 size: 15 residues. Germline V lookup: CDR1 MNHEY, CDR2 SMNVEV (reference sequence). Losses at the gene ends were 6 bases for V and 4 bases for J; bases not matched to a gene: 10. The CDR3 spells CASSQGQRNADTQYF. The CDR3 DNA is TGTGCCAGCAGCCAGGGACAGAGAAACGCAGATACGCAGTATTTT.

J is TRBJ1-6 and V is TRBV7-2; no firm D call. The V gene lost 1 base and the J gene lost 7 bases, with 5 bases spanning the gap. There are 13 residues in the CDR3. CDR1 is SGHTA and CDR2 is FQGNSA in the germline V gene. CDR3 amino acids: CASSLVVNSPLHF. The CDR3 nucleotides are TGTGCCAGCAGCTTAGTTGTAAATTCACCCCTCCACTTT.

The chain employs TRBV6-6 and TRBJ1-5, with D unclear. The length of the CDR3 is 12 residues. Germline CDR1 reads MNHNY; CDR2 reads SVGAGI (reference sequence). V was shortened by 7 bases and J by 0 bases, with 4 bases between the two germline ends. The DNA of the CDR3 is TGTGCCAGCACCAATAGCAATCAGCCCCAGCATTTT. This sequence encodes CASTNSNQPQHF.

A few counts support this clone. The V and J genes are TRBV28 and TRBJ1-2, with D perhaps TRBD1 (6 bases). This CDR3 is built from 13 residues. V lost 5 bases and J lost 9, with 16 bases in between. Germline loops: CDR1 MDHEN, CDR2 SYDVKM. Here the CDR3 DNA reads TGTGCCAGCAGTGGACAGCTAAGAGGTAGCTACACCTTC. Translated: CASSGQLRGSYTF.

The V call is TRBV5-6, the J call TRBJ2-5; 8 nucleotides line up with TRBD2. The CDR3 has 14 residues. Per germline, CDR1 SGHDT and CDR2 YYEEEE. V was clipped by 4 bases and J by 5 bases; unmatched bases: 7. CDR3 DNA: TGTGCCAGCAGCCCGGGGGGGTCACTGGAGACCCAGTACTTC. It encodes CASSPGGSLETQYF.

V and J are TRBV29-1 and TRBJ2-1; the D gene is possibly TRBD2 (6 bases). Germline V gene sequence: CDR1 SQVTM, CDR2 ANQGSEA. The length of the CDR3 is 15 residues. Between the trimmed V and J ends, which lost 6 bases and 8 bases, there was a span of 23 bases. CDR3 DNA: TGCAGCGTGGGGGGACCGACTGGAACGCGGGATGAGCAGTTCTTC. It is translated as CSVGGPTGTRDEQFF.

The chain joins TRBV7-6 to TRBJ2-3, with a weak D call TRBD2 (5 bases). The V end was cut by 1 base, the J end by 4 bases, with 9 bases between. In germline, CDR1 is SGHVS, CDR2 FNYEAQ. The CDR3 runs to 14 residues. CDR3 residues: CASSLGGFADTQYF. CDR3 DNA: TGTGCCAGCAGCTTAGGAGGGTTCGCAGATACGCAGTATTTT.

V gene TRBV5-1 combines with J gene TRBJ2-1, with 11 nucleotides matching TRBD2. Germline trimming cut 4 bases from V and 4 bases from J; bases unmatched to any gene: 7. Germline V gives CDR1 SGHRS, CDR2 YFSETQ. The CDR3 covers 16 residues. The CDR3 spells CASSPMTSGTYNEQFF. The CDR3 coding sequence is TGCGCCAGCAGCCCGATGACTAGCGGGACATACAATGAGCAGTTCTTC.

The V gene is TRBV19, the J gene TRBJ1-5; 7 nucleotides line up with TRBD1. V shed 3 bases and J 1 base; nucleotides not matched to a gene: 18. CDR3 length: 20 amino acids. The germline CDR1 and CDR2 sequences are LNHDA and SQIVND (reference sequence). DNA of the CDR3: TGTGCCAGTAGTATTCACGGACAGGAGGGTTTCAGGCAGAGCAATCAGCCCCAGCATTTT. Its protein is CASSIHGQEGFRQSNQPQHF.

This clone came up once. The chain recombines TRBV28 with TRBJ2-7; 13 bases match TRBD2. The CDR3 sequence is 16 residues long. Unmatched junction bases numbered 7, after V lost 3 bases and J lost 5 bases. Germline lookup yields CDR1 MDHEN and CDR2 SYDVKM. CDR3 protein: CASSFQLAGGPDEQYF. The CDR3 DNA is TGTGCCAGCAGTTTTCAACTAGCGGGAGGGCCAGACGAGCAGTACTTC. Looking up the rest from reference TRBV28 and TRBJ2-7 gives the full variable domain: DVKVTQSSRYLVKRTGEKVFLECVQDMDHENMFWYRQDPGLGLRLIYFSYDVKMKEKGDIPEGYSVSREKKERFSLILESASTNQTSMYLCASSFQLAGGPDEQYFGPGTRLTVT.

The gene calls are TRBV5-8 and TRBJ1-3; 7 bases match TRBD1. The CDR3 has 16 residues. V gave up 2 bases and J gave up 0 bases; unmatched junction bases: 5. The germline V gene has CDR1 SGHTS and CDR2 YDEGEE. The CDR3 DNA reads TGTGCCAGCAGCTTTTCCAGGGGGAGCTCTGGAAACACCATATATTTT. This codes for CASSFSRGSSGNTIYF.

The chain employs TRBV7-9 and TRBJ1-1; the D gene is possibly TRBD1 (5 bases). Germline assignment: CDR1 SEHNR and CDR2 FQNEAQ (reference sequence). Trimming cost V 4 bases and J 3 bases, with 15 bases left between them. The CDR3 is 15 residues long. CDR3 coding DNA: TGTGCCAGCAGCTCATCGGGATCGGGGGACACTGAAGCTTTCTTT. Amino acid sequence: CASSSSGSGDTEAFF.

The gene calls are TRBV9 and TRBJ1-3; D gene unclear. There are 16 residues in the CDR3. Trimming stripped 6 bases from V and 0 bases from J, with 16 bases between. Germline values: CDR1 SGDLS, CDR2 YYNGEE. The CDR3 DNA sequence: TGTGCCAGCACCCCAACCCTTCGGGGCTCTGGAAACACCATATATTTT. Translating gives CASTPTLRGSGNTIYF. The whole variable domain, filled in from reference TRBV9 and TRBJ1-3, reads DSGVTQTPKHLITATGQRVTLRCSPRSGDLSVYWYQQSLDQGLQFLIQYYNGEERAKGNILERFSAQQFPDLHSELNLSSLELGDSALYFCASTPTLRGSGNTIYFGEGSWLTVV.

This chain uses TRBV9 with TRBJ2-3; 11 nucleotides line up with TRBD2. From germline, CDR1 is SGDLS and CDR2 YYNGEE. The V gene end was trimmed by 4 bases and the J gene end by 6 bases; junction bases not matched to a gene: 7. This CDR3 comprises 15 residues. CDR3 region: CASSSILAGADTQYF. Here the CDR3 DNA reads TGTGCCAGCAGCTCTATACTAGCGGGAGCGGATACGCAGTATTTT.

The J gene is TRBJ1-5, the V gene TRBV20-1, with 8 bases aligning to TRBD1. The junction had 3 bases not matched to a gene; V was cut back by 3 bases and J by 2 bases. The CDR3 contains 14 residues. Germline V CDR1 and CDR2: DFQATT, SNEGSKA (reference sequence). CDR3 coding DNA: TGCAGTGCTAGTAAGGGACAGGGCAATCAGCCCCAGCATTTT. The encoded protein is CSASKGQGNQPQHF.

This clone came up a few times. The CDR3 DNA follows: TGTGCCAGCTCACCTAGCGTCTCCTACAATGAGCAGTTCTTC. This codes for CASSPSVSYNEQFF. V gene TRBV18 combines with J gene TRBJ2-1; a possible D gene is TRBD2 (5 bases). The CDR3 has 14 residues. Between the trimmed V and J ends, which lost 3 bases and 0 bases, there was a span of 6 bases. Germline V CDR1 and CDR2: KGHSH, LQKENI.

This chain uses TRBV5-1 with TRBJ2-7; tentative D call: TRBD2 (5 bases). The CDR3 runs to 14 residues. Germline CDR1 reads SGHRS; CDR2 reads YFSETQ. Trimming took 0 bases from V and 3 from J, leaving 10 bases between them. The chain's CDR3 is CASSLASGSYEQYF. CDR3 in DNA: TGCGCCAGCAGCTTGGCCTCGGGGAGCTACGAGCAGTACTTC.